This entry concerns a single T cell receptor (beta chain). Its antigen specificity is not known. No much larger clone exists at a distance of one base, and base qualities are not known. Five infectious villitis placentae, four with confirmed cytomegalovirus and one with Toxoplasma gondii, were included and were not matched to other groups. Mothers with infectious villitis were younger, had smaller fetuses, and delivered preterm or experienced intrauterine demise in a couple of cases. Placentae were collected after delivery and underwent gross and histological evaluation before archival tissue selection. Five 10-micron scrolls were cut from each FFPE block, and DNA was then isolated using the AllPrep DNA/RNA FFPE Tissue kit. NanoDrop was used to check DNA concentration and purity, while a Bioanalyzer was used to assess RNA quality. This sample stems from a study of T cells in placental villitis. In terms of the full investigation: To test an allograft-versus-infection hypothesis, the study compared placental TCR-beta repertoires across three groups: villitis of unknown etiology, unaffected controls matched for gestational age, and infectious villitis. On the study overall, not on this receptor specifically: Small amounts of decidua were contained in the paraffin blocks, so some of the captured T cells, especially in controls, may have been decidual rather than villous infiltrates. Bulk tissue sequencing could not distinguish helper, regulatory or cytotoxic T cells, nor maternal versus fetal T cells, and excluded gamma-delta receptors. CMV-specific clone frequencies were higher in infectious CMV cases than in villitis of unknown etiology (0.011 vs 0.001), and the villitis of unknown etiology frequencies did not differ from those of controls.

Relative to germline, V is 8 bases shorter and J is 2 bases shorter, with 22 bases between their ends. From the cysteine through the phenylalanine, the CDR3 covers 17 amino acids. The retained sequence is limited to the CDR3, 51 bases, with the frame set at the first base. For CDR1 and CDR2, the germline V gene (reference sequence) lists MNHNY and SVGAGI. TCR-beta CDR3 regions were amplified from genomic DNA with the immunoSEQ v4 bias-controlled multiplex PCR assay, run blinded to group allocation. To estimate nucleated cell and T cell quantities per sample, reference gene primers were included together with the TCR-beta primers. Sequencing of the libraries was performed on an Illumina MiSeq with a 100-cycle paired-end protocol. Per the authors' processing: Diversity and richness were calculated in immunoSEQ Analyzer software, with richness determined by iChao1 and clonality derived from Pielou evenness and Shannon diversity (0-1, with higher values meaning less diverse). Using confidence 3 and substitution 2, CDR3 amino acid sequences together with their V/J genes were queried against VDJdb for CMV, EBV and influenza A specificities. The Morisita-Horn index was used to measure TCR-beta amino acid clonotype overlap among the villitis of unknown etiology, infectious villitis and control repertoires. TCRdb's version of the immuneACCESS table is confined to in-frame rearrangements and falls short of the full clone set. An unresolved V gene accounts for under half of the shortfall where checked; the remainder is of unknown origin. V, J and clone size were drawn from that table, and D and trimming were deduced from the DNA. In all, the sample holds some 6,500 clones, and roughly 78% of those were seen once. Clones ranked in the top ten supply 7% to 10% of the sample.

Sequencing was done on a sample of placental tissue containing maternal and fetal cells. This receptor was obtained from a human patient with infectious villitis; the placental T cells may come from both mother and fetus. The chain couples TRBV6-6 to TRBJ1-5; no D segment can be confidently identified. The CDR3 has the sequence CASGPVGLREGNQPQHF. Read as DNA, the sequence is TGTGCCAGCGGTCCTGTTGGACTAAGGGAGGGCAATCAGCCCCAGCATTTT.